This is a list of T cell receptor beta chains from one sample in a study of shared clonotypes between healthy human individuals. This table comes from immunoSEQ multiplex PCR, and its TCRdb copy is limited to in-frame clones, with some not included. In the table there are approximately 840,000 clones, 95% to 97% of which are singletons. The sequencing sample was made of naive CD8+ T cells sorted from blood. Receptor source: a young man in good health. Both conserved end residues are part of each CDR3. D genes are given only for firm matches. Clone size is stated in some rows and not others, as once, few, many or a class when expanded.

NA TRBJ2-3 TRBV27 NA TGTGCCAGCAGTACCACAGATACGCAGTATTTT CASSTTDTQYF
NA TRBJ2-3 TRBV6-5 NA TGTGCCAGCAGTTACGTGGGAGAGGGCACAGATACGCAGTATTTT CASSYVGEGTDTQYF
NA TRBJ1-2 TRBV6-6 TRBD1 TGTGCCAGCATCCCCGACAGGGCGCCTCACTATGGCTACACCTTC CASIPDRAPHYGYTF
NA TRBJ1-4 TRBV30 NA TGTGCCTCCCTCAGCCCAACTAATGAAAAACTGTTTTTT CASLSPTNEKLFF
NA TRBJ2-2 TRBV11-3 NA TGTGCCAGCAGCAAAGGGGCGGGCACCGGGGAGCTGTTTTTT CASSKGAGTGELFF
NA TRBJ1-1 TRBV29-1 TRBD1 TGCAGCGTTGCTTCCCCTCAGGGGGCGAGGGGAGAAGCTTTCTTT CSVASPQGARGEAFF
once TRBJ2-1 TRBV4-1 NA TGCGCCAGCAGCCAAGTGGAGTATATTGAGCAGTTCTTC CASSQVEYIEQFF
NA TRBJ2-3 TRBV7-6 TRBD2 TGTGCCAGCAGCCCTTGGACTAGCGGGAAGATCGGCACAGATACGCAGTATTTT CASSPWTSGKIGTDTQYF
NA TRBJ2-5 TRBV11-2 NA TGTGCCGTTCCTTGGCGGGACAACCAAGAGACCCAGTACTTC CAVPWRDNQETQYF
NA TRBJ1-1 TRBV7-9 NA TGTGCCAGCAGCTCAGGACTCACTGAAGCTTTCTTT CASSSGLTEAFF
few TRBJ2-7 TRBV4-1 NA TGCGCCAGCAGCCAAGAAAGTGGACTGATAGCCGAGCAGTACTTC CASSQESGLIAEQYF
NA TRBJ2-7 TRBV7-2 NA TGTGCCAGCAGCGCCACCTCCTACGAGCAGTACTTC CASSATSYEQYF
few TRBJ2-2 TRBV5-1 NA TGCGCCAGCAGCTTGGCGGGTTCCACCGGGGAGCTGTTTTTT CASSLAGSTGELFF
NA TRBJ2-1 TRBV9 TRBD2 TGTGCCAGCAGCCAAGAGGTTGGACTAGACGAGCAGTTCTTC CASSQEVGLDEQFF
NA TRBJ2-7 TRBV6-1 NA TGTGCCAGCAGTGATAGAGTCTCCTACGAGCAGTACTTC CASSDRVSYEQYF
NA TRBJ1-2 TRBV19 NA TGTGCCAGTAGTATCTTTTACAGGGATACCTCTGGCTATGGCTACACCTTC CASSIFYRDTSGYGYTF